This T cell receptor beta chain was documented in a study of a mutant IDH1 vaccine in newly diagnosed glioma. Across the whole study: Across weeks 1, 3, 5, 7, 11, 15, 19 and 23, patients received a vaccination each time, eight in all. Of treated patients, 62.5% were men and approximately 40% women, averaging around 42 years. Earlier care involved radiotherapy, temozolomide, or both, and the majority received both.

V lost 0 bases and J lost 1, with 7 bases in between. This CDR3 comprises 15 residues. Germline V gene data show CDR1 as MNHNS and CDR2 as SASEGT. The time point denotes: week 23, last vaccination. Mutant IDH1 20-mer peptide, at 300 ug, made up each vaccine dose, with topical imiquimod. Of note for this clone: The antigen remains unidentified.

Clones were read by immunoSEQ multiplex PCR, and TCRdb kept only the in-frame ones, dropping some. The sample holds approximately 44,000 clones, approximately 90% seen once. Findings of the study overall: The authors found pseudoprogression apparently unrelated to changes in top peripheral T cell clonotypes.

The TCR originated in a man over 45 with glioma. The chain links TRBV6-1 to TRBJ1-5; D is undetermined. Sequencing used PBMCs, obtained from a glioma patient whose treatment included an IDH1 peptide vaccine. The CDR3 region is CASSEAGFSNQPQHF. In nucleotides, the CDR3 is TGTGCCAGCAGTGAAGCAGGGTTCAGCAATCAGCCCCAGCATTTT.